The rows below give T cell receptor beta chains drawn from one sample of a study of T cell changes during pregnancy in multiple sclerosis. Libraries were prepared by immunoSEQ multiplex PCR; TCRdb keeps only in-frame clonotypes and omits some of them. The table has about 93,000 clones, 85% to 95% seen once. Sequenced material: peripheral blood, taken after pregnancy. The receptors shown here come from a female donor with multiple sclerosis, enrolled in a pregnancy study. Both conserved end residues are part of each CDR3. D genes are given only for firm matches. The size field is filled for only some rows; it gives once, few, many or a size class.

J gene: TRBJ2-7; D gene: TRBD1; V gene: TRBV6-6; clone size: .; CDR3 DNA: TGTGCCAGCGGAGGGACAGGCTTCGACGAGCAGTACTTC; CDR3 protein: CASGGTGFDEQYF
J gene: TRBJ1-1; D gene: TRBD1; V gene: TRBV2; clone size: .; CDR3 DNA: TGTGCCAGCGGGACAGTCTCCATGAACACTGAAGCTTTCTTT; CDR3 protein: CASGTVSMNTEAFF
J gene: TRBJ2-5; D gene: .; V gene: TRBV5-1; clone size: .; CDR3 DNA: TGCGCCAGCAGCTTGGCCCTGGCCGAAGAGACCCAGTACTTC; CDR3 protein: CASSLALAEETQYF
J gene: TRBJ2-5; D gene: TRBD2; V gene: TRBV6-1; clone size: .; CDR3 DNA: TGTGCCAGCAGTGAAAAGACTAGCGGGCCGCAAGAGACCCAGTACTTC; CDR3 protein: CASSEKTSGPQETQYF
J gene: TRBJ2-3; D gene: .; V gene: TRBV27; clone size: .; CDR3 DNA: TGTGCCAGCGGGAGCAGAATGGATACGCAGTATTTT; CDR3 protein: CASGSRMDTQYF
J gene: TRBJ2-2; D gene: TRBD2; V gene: TRBV2; clone size: .; CDR3 DNA: TGTGCCAGCAGTGAACTAGCGGGAGTGAACACCGGGGAGCTGTTTTTT; CDR3 protein: CASSELAGVNTGELFF
J gene: TRBJ2-5; D gene: .; V gene: TRBV6-1; clone size: .; CDR3 DNA: TGTGCCAGCAGGGAGAGTTCTGAGACCCAGTACTTC; CDR3 protein: CASRESSETQYF
J gene: TRBJ2-7; D gene: TRBD2; V gene: TRBV11-2; clone size: .; CDR3 DNA: TGTGCCAGCAGCTCCCCGGGGGGAGGTGCCTACGAGCAGTACTTC; CDR3 protein: CASSSPGGGAYEQYF
J gene: TRBJ1-5; D gene: .; V gene: TRBV30; clone size: .; CDR3 DNA: TGTGCCTGGAGCAGGCCCGGCGCGGGGCCCCAGCATTTT; CDR3 protein: CAWSRPGAGPQHF
J gene: TRBJ2-5; D gene: .; V gene: TRBV7-2; clone size: once; CDR3 DNA: TGTGCCAGCAGCTCGGGTCATGCGGGAGAGACCCAGTACTTC; CDR3 protein: CASSSGHAGETQYF
J gene: TRBJ2-7; D gene: .; V gene: TRBV19; clone size: .; CDR3 DNA: TGTGCCAGTAGTATAGGCAGGTCCTACGAGCAGTACTTC; CDR3 protein: CASSIGRSYEQYF
J gene: TRBJ2-5; D gene: TRBD1; V gene: TRBV7-2; clone size: .; CDR3 DNA: TGTGCCAGCAGTTTTCAGGGGGCGTCGGAGACCCAGTACTTC; CDR3 protein: CASSFQGASETQYF
J gene: TRBJ1-1; D gene: .; V gene: TRBV5-1; clone size: .; CDR3 DNA: TGCGCCAGCAGTGACCCCACAGGGTCCCCCACTGAAGCTTTCTTT; CDR3 protein: CASSDPTGSPTEAFF
J gene: TRBJ1-2; D gene: .; V gene: TRBV19; clone size: once; CDR3 DNA: TGTGCCAGTAGTACAACGACAGAAAGTATGACGGTTGGCTACACCTTC; CDR3 protein: CASSTTTESMTVGYTF
J gene: TRBJ2-7; D gene: .; V gene: TRBV18; clone size: .; CDR3 DNA: TGTGCCAGCTCACCGGAGACGACCTTCTACGAGCAGTACTTC; CDR3 protein: CASSPETTFYEQYF
J gene: TRBJ2-7; D gene: TRBD2; V gene: TRBV5-1; clone size: .; CDR3 DNA: TGCGCCAGCAGGCCCCTTTCCGGGACTAGCTCCTACGAGCAGTACTTC; CDR3 protein: CASRPLSGTSSYEQYF
J gene: TRBJ2-2; D gene: .; V gene: TRBV4-3; clone size: .; CDR3 DNA: TGCGCCAGCAGCCAAGATTACCCCCCGGGCGGGGAGCTGTTTTTT; CDR3 protein: CASSQDYPPGGELFF
J gene: TRBJ2-1; D gene: TRBD2; V gene: TRBV27; clone size: .; CDR3 DNA: TGTGCCAGCATGGTATCTACTAGCGGCTACAATGAGCAGTTCTTC; CDR3 protein: CASMVSTSGYNEQFF
J gene: TRBJ1-1; D gene: .; V gene: TRBV11-2; clone size: .; CDR3 DNA: TGTGCCAGCAGCTTCACTCTCGACAGCGGGTACACTGAAGCTTTCTTT; CDR3 protein: CASSFTLDSGYTEAFF
J gene: TRBJ2-5; D gene: TRBD1; V gene: TRBV18; clone size: .; CDR3 DNA: TGTGCCAGCTCACCAAGGACAGGGGATGGGGAGACCCAGTACTTC; CDR3 protein: CASSPRTGDGETQYF
J gene: TRBJ2-7; D gene: TRBD1; V gene: TRBV27; clone size: .; CDR3 DNA: TGTGCCAGCAGTGCTACGGACAGGCGTCCCTACGAGCAGTACTTC; CDR3 protein: CASSATDRRPYEQYF
J gene: TRBJ2-1; D gene: .; V gene: TRBV19; clone size: .; CDR3 DNA: TGTGCCAGTAGTATGAGGGAAATAGGGGGCTCCTACAATGAGCAGTTCTTC; CDR3 protein: CASSMREIGGSYNEQFF
J gene: TRBJ2-5; D gene: TRBD2; V gene: TRBV18; clone size: .; CDR3 DNA: TGTGCCAGCTCGACCGGGGGGGAGACCCAGTACTTC; CDR3 protein: CASSTGGETQYF
J gene: TRBJ1-5; D gene: .; V gene: TRBV2; clone size: .; CDR3 DNA: TGTGCCAGCAGAGAGGGGGTAGGGTATCAGCCCCAGCATTTT; CDR3 protein: CASREGVGYQPQHF
J gene: TRBJ2-7; D gene: TRBD2; V gene: TRBV5-1; clone size: .; CDR3 DNA: TGCGCCAGCAGCTGGGGGGGGGAGGCCTACGAGCAGTACTTC; CDR3 protein: CASSWGGEAYEQYF
J gene: TRBJ2-7; D gene: TRBD1; V gene: TRBV7-9; clone size: .; CDR3 DNA: TGTGCCAGCAGCCCGGACAGGTTCTCCTACGAGCAGTACTTC; CDR3 protein: CASSPDRFSYEQYF
J gene: TRBJ2-1; D gene: .; V gene: TRBV27; clone size: few; CDR3 DNA: TGTGCCAGCTTACTTACGCCAGGGGTTCGGGACAATGAGCAGTTCTTC; CDR3 protein: CASLLTPGVRDNEQFF
J gene: TRBJ2-1; D gene: TRBD1; V gene: TRBV5-1; clone size: .; CDR3 DNA: TGCGCCAGCAGCCCAAAGGCAACAGGGGCGAATGAGCAGTTCTTC; CDR3 protein: CASSPKATGANEQFF
J gene: TRBJ2-3; D gene: .; V gene: TRBV30; clone size: .; CDR3 DNA: TGTGCCTGGAGTCGATCGGCAGATACGCAGTATTTT; CDR3 protein: CAWSRSADTQYF
J gene: TRBJ2-6; D gene: .; V gene: TRBV4-3; clone size: .; CDR3 DNA: TGCGCCAGCAGCCACAACCAGGGGTCTGGGGCCAACGTCCTGACTTTC; CDR3 protein: CASSHNQGSGANVLTF
J gene: TRBJ1-5; D gene: .; V gene: TRBV2; clone size: .; CDR3 DNA: TGTGCCAGCAAGAGGTCATCGACCGAAAGCAATCAGCCCCAGCATTTT; CDR3 protein: CASKRSSTESNQPQHF
J gene: TRBJ2-7; D gene: TRBD2; V gene: TRBV29-1; clone size: .; CDR3 DNA: TGCAGCGTTCCAACTAGCGGGAGATCCTACGAGCAGTACTTC; CDR3 protein: CSVPTSGRSYEQYF
J gene: TRBJ1-5; D gene: .; V gene: TRBV29-1; clone size: .; CDR3 DNA: TGCAGCGTTGAAGAATACAATCAGCCCCAGCATTTT; CDR3 protein: CSVEEYNQPQHF
J gene: TRBJ1-2; D gene: TRBD1; V gene: TRBV6-5; clone size: .; CDR3 DNA: TGTGCCAGCAGCTCTCGACAGGGTTTGGGCTACACCTTC; CDR3 protein: CASSSRQGLGYTF
J gene: TRBJ1-5; D gene: .; V gene: TRBV6-1; clone size: few; CDR3 DNA: TGTGCCAGCAGAGACGGGAGGGGCAATCAGCCCCAGCATTTT; CDR3 protein: CASRDGRGNQPQHF
J gene: TRBJ2-7; D gene: TRBD1; V gene: TRBV4-1; clone size: .; CDR3 DNA: TGCGCCAGCTCGGTGTCTGTAGCGCCGGACAGGATGTTCCCCTACGAGCAGTACTTC; CDR3 protein: CASSVSVAPDRMFPYEQYF
J gene: TRBJ2-2; D gene: .; V gene: TRBV7-6; clone size: .; CDR3 DNA: TGTGCCAGCAGCTTAGGGCAGGGTGGTATCGGGGAGCTGTTTTTT; CDR3 protein: CASSLGQGGIGELFF
J gene: TRBJ2-3; D gene: TRBD1; V gene: TRBV18; clone size: .; CDR3 DNA: TGTGCCAGCTCAACGGACAGGGGCTACACAGATACGCAGTATTTT; CDR3 protein: CASSTDRGYTDTQYF
J gene: TRBJ1-6; D gene: TRBD1; V gene: TRBV6-5; clone size: .; CDR3 DNA: TGTGCCAGCAGCGACAGGGAATTCACACCCCTCCACTTT; CDR3 protein: CASSDREFTPLHF
J gene: TRBJ2-5; D gene: .; V gene: TRBV19; clone size: .; CDR3 DNA: TGTGCCAGTAGTATAGGGCGGTTCCAAGAGACCCAGTACTTC; CDR3 protein: CASSIGRFQETQYF
J gene: TRBJ2-3; D gene: .; V gene: TRBV2; clone size: .; CDR3 DNA: TGTGCCAGCAGTTCCCCGGACTTCACAGATACGCAGTATTTT; CDR3 protein: CASSSPDFTDTQYF